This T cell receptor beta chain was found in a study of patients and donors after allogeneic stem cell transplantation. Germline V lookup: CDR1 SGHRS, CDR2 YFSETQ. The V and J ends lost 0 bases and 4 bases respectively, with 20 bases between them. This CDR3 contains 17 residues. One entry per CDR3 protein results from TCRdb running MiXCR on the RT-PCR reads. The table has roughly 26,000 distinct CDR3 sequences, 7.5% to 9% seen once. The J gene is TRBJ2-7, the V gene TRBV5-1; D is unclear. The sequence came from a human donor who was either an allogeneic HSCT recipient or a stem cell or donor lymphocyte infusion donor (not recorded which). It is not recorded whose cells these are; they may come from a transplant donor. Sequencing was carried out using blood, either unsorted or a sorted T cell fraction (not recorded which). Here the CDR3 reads CASSLGPWRTLRYEQYF. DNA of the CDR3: TGCGCCAGCAGCTTGGGGCCATGGCGGACCCTTAGGTACGAGCAGTACTTC.